What follows are 32 T cell receptor beta chains derived from one specimen sequenced in a study of blood T cell repertoires in COVID-19 (dated by TCRdb to 2020 to 2021). The method was the immunoSEQ multiplex PCR assay. Sourced from immuneACCESS, this table was stored by TCRdb with only in-frame sequences that have V and J called. A share of the clones is absent; for the studies checked, an unresolved V gene accounts for under half, and the remainder has no known explanation. Recorded for this sample are roughly 350,000 clones; around 84% of them occurred a single time. The ten largest make up 3% to 4% of the sample. Input material: peripheral blood. These receptors all stem from a young woman with acute or convalescent COVID-19.

The rearrangement uses TRBV5-6 and TRBJ1-1, with 7 positions matching TRBD1. Trimming at V came to 0 bases and at J to 6 bases, leaving 5 bases not matched to a gene. From germline, CDR1 is SGHDT and CDR2 YYEEEE. This CDR3 is 14 amino acids long. The CDR3 DNA reads TGTGCCAGCAGCTTGGAACAGGGGTGGGCTGAAGCTTTCTTT. Its translation: CASSLEQGWAEAFF.

V usage is TRBV19 and J usage is TRBJ1-1, with D unclear. The CDR3 runs to 13 residues. Germline CDR1 reads LNHDA; CDR2 reads SQIVND (reference sequence). Trimming shortened V by 0 bases and J by 7 bases, and 9 bases separated the two germline ends. The CDR3: CASSIEYSLEAFF. In nucleotides, the CDR3 is TGTGCCAGTAGTATAGAATACAGCCTTGAAGCTTTCTTT.

The V call is TRBV5-4, the J call TRBJ1-1; TRBD1 matches 7 bases. The CDR3 loop spans 16 amino acids. The junction had 9 bases not matched to a gene; V was cut back by 0 bases and J by 4 bases. CDR1 and CDR2 from the germline V gene are SGHNT and YYREEE (reference sequence). The CDR3 nucleotides are TGTGCCAGCAGCTTGGGGGGAGCAGGGGGGCCCACTGAAGCTTTCTTT. Protein: CASSLGGAGGPTEAFF.

This chain links TRBV7-9 with TRBJ1-2, with D possibly TRBD1 on 5 matching bases. The V gene's germline CDR1 is SEHNR and CDR2 FQNEAQ (reference sequence). V was cut by 1 base and J by 2 bases, with 11 bases left in between. This CDR3 has 15 residues. The CDR3 spells CASSLGVAGNYGYTF. CDR3 coding DNA: TGTGCCAGCAGCTTAGGAGTGGCAGGGAACTATGGCTACACCTTC.

This clone was picked up a small number of times. J is TRBJ1-2 and V is TRBV5-1, with a possible D match to TRBD1 (6 bases). The CDR3 has 14 amino acids. CDR1 and CDR2 from the germline V gene are SGHRS and YFSETQ. Trimming cost V 2 bases and J 8 bases, with 16 bases left between them. In nucleotides, the CDR3 is TGCGCCAGCAGCTTCCGCACAGGGATGGAGGGCTACACCTTC. Translation: CASSFRTGMEGYTF.

The count of this clone is one. The chain recombines TRBV7-9 with TRBJ1-2; no clear D gene. Trimming cost V 1 base and J 8 bases, with 8 bases left between them. The CDR3 contains 12 residues. Germline CDR1 and CDR2: SEHNR and FQNEAQ (reference sequence). The CDR3 here is CASSLGALGYTF. The CDR3 DNA reads TGTGCCAGCAGCTTAGGAGCATTGGGCTACACCTTC.

V gene TRBV3-1 (or the pseudogene TRBV3-2) combines with J gene TRBJ2-3, with 7 bases that match TRBD2. Germline-derived CDR1 and CDR2 are LGHDT and YNNKEL (reference sequence). The CDR3 consists of 14 residues. V dropped 1 base and J dropped 8; count of bases not matched to a gene: 6. The CDR3 sequence is CASSQAGGESTQYF. The CDR3 bases are TGTGCCAGCAGCCAAGCGGGGGGTGAGAGTACGCAGTATTTT.

This chain joins TRBV7-9 and TRBJ2-3, with 7 nucleotides matching TRBD2. V lost 1 base and J lost 6; bases outside the gene matches: 10. The germline CDR1 and CDR2 sequences are SEHNR and FQNEAQ (reference sequence). The CDR3 totals 16 residues. The chain's CDR3 is CASSLVVQRGSDTQYF. Here the CDR3 DNA reads TGTGCCAGCAGCTTAGTTGTCCAGCGGGGTAGCGATACGCAGTATTTT. Full variable domain (outside the CDR3, taken from reference TRBV7-9 and TRBJ2-3): DTGVSQNPRHKITKRGQNVTFRCDPISEHNRLYWYRQTLGQGPEFLTYFQNEAQLEKSRLLSDRFSAERPKGSFSTLEIQRTEQGDSAMYLCASSLVVQRGSDTQYFGPGTRLTVL.

The chain carries TRBV28 and TRBJ1-3; possibly TRBD1 for D (5 bases). The CDR3 contains 15 residues. Germline V gene data show CDR1 as MDHEN and CDR2 as SYDVKM. V shed 7 bases and J shed 3 bases, with 16 bases lying between them. CDR3 in amino acids: CASTLDPGGGNTIYF. CDR3 DNA sequence: TGTGCCAGCACCCTTGATCCGGGGGGTGGAAACACCATATATTTT.

The chain is built from TRBV7-9 and TRBJ1-1; 8 bases map to TRBD1. V lost 2 bases and J lost 0; bases outside the gene matches: 2. Germline loops: CDR1 SEHNR, CDR2 FQNEAQ (reference sequence). The CDR3 extends over 15 amino acids. DNA for the CDR3: TGTGCCAGCAGCTTAAGGACAGGGCTGAACACTGAAGCTTTCTTT. It specifies CASSLRTGLNTEAFF.

As DNA, the CDR3 is TGTGCCAGTAGTATGTCAGGGGGACGGGATGAAAAACTGTTTTTT. It specifies CASSMSGGRDEKLFF. The V and J genes are TRBV19 and TRBJ1-4; 7 positions match TRBD1. J lost 6 bases, V lost 3 bases, and 7 bases had no gene match. CDR1 and CDR2 from the germline V gene are LNHDA and SQIVND (reference sequence). The CDR3 is 15 residues long.

The chain joins TRBV6-2 or TRBV6-3 to TRBJ2-2; D perhaps matches TRBD2 (6 bases). The germline CDR1 and CDR2 sequences are MNHEY and SVGEGT. The CDR3 runs 14 residues. The germline V and J ends were trimmed by 0 bases and 7 bases, with 9 bases remaining between them. The CDR3 here is CASSYSGGIGELFF. CDR3 nucleotide sequence: TGTGCCAGCAGTTACTCGGGCGGGATCGGGGAGCTGTTTTTT.

V usage is TRBV25-1 and J usage is TRBJ1-1, with D perhaps matching TRBD1 (5 bases). Germline V gene lookup returns CDR1 MGHDK and CDR2 SYGVNS. The CDR3 sequence is 14 residues long. Deletions cut 0 bases from V and 2 bases from J, with 7 bases between. The DNA for the CDR3 is TGTGCCAGCAGTGAATATGACAGCAACACTGAAGCTTTCTTT. This encodes CASSEYDSNTEAFF.

This clone was seen just once. V and J are TRBV28 and TRBJ2-2; D possibly corresponds to TRBD1 (5 bases). Germline V gene data show CDR1 as MDHEN and CDR2 as SYDVKM. This CDR3 spans 15 amino acids. Trimming stripped 6 bases from V and 4 bases from J, with 15 bases between. CDR3 residues: CASSPTVPRTGELFF. CDR3 DNA sequence: TGTGCCAGCAGCCCGACAGTCCCCCGCACCGGGGAGCTGTTTTTT.

The genes are TRBV14 and TRBJ1-2; possibly TRBD1 for D (6 bases). Germline CDR1 and CDR2: SGHDN and FVKESK. Trimming cost V 1 base and J 4 bases, with 13 bases left between them. This CDR3 region has 15 residues. CDR3 sequence (DNA): TGTGCCAGCAGCCAAGGGGACATTGGGCGCTATGGCTACACCTTC. It encodes CASSQGDIGRYGYTF.

The chain has TRBV9 and TRBJ1-2, with D perhaps matching TRBD1 (6 bases). CDR3 length: 16 residues. The germline CDR1 and CDR2 sequences are SGDLS and YYNGEE. Trimming removed 0 bases from V and 2 bases from J, with 14 bases in between. CDR3 region: CASSVVGQPLNYGYTF. CDR3 coding DNA: TGTGCCAGCAGCGTAGTAGGACAGCCTCTCAACTATGGCTACACCTTC.

This chain joins TRBV6-1 and TRBJ1-5, with TRBD1 as a possible D gene (5 bases). The CDR3 is made up of 17 amino acids. From germline, CDR1 is MNHNS and CDR2 SASEGT. V lost 2 bases, J lost 1 base, and 15 bases lay in between. DNA of the CDR3: TGTGCCAGCAGTGAACTCGGGGGGACCGGGAGCAATCAGCCCCAGCATTTT. Its translation: CASSELGGTGSNQPQHF.

The V and J genes are TRBV19 and TRBJ2-3; 15 bases map to TRBD2. Germline values: CDR1 LNHDA, CDR2 SQIVND (reference sequence). Losses at the gene ends were 8 bases for V and 5 bases for J; bases not matched to a gene: 8. The CDR3 sequence is 16 residues long. The chain's CDR3 is CASSGWGLAGGDTQYF. DNA of the CDR3: TGTGCCAGTTCCGGCTGGGGACTAGCGGGAGGAGATACGCAGTATTTT.

About this clone itself: One end of the junction is discordant with germline, which a read error may explain. The rearrangement links TRBV20-1 to TRBJ1-1; no firm D call. The CDR3 consists of 14 residues. Germline CDR1 and CDR2: DFQATT and SNEGSKA (reference sequence). The chain's CDR3 is CSASLSAQNSEAFF. The CDR3, as DNA: TGCAGTGCTAGTCTTTCTGCCCAAAACAGTGAAGCTTTCTTT.

V is TRBV24-1 and J is TRBJ2-2; TRBD1 might be the D (5 bases). The CDR3 totals 15 residues. Germline V gene sequence: CDR1 KGHDR, CDR2 SFDVKD. V was cut by 4 bases and J by 3 bases, with 11 bases left in between. The CDR3 region has the DNA TGTGCCACCAGTGAAGTGGAAGGGGACACCGGGGAGCTGTTTTTT. It encodes CATSEVEGDTGELFF.

J is TRBJ1-2 and V is TRBV29-1; perhaps TRBD1 as D (5 bases). CDR3 length equals 14 residues. Trimming removed 4 bases at V and 4 bases at J, with 16 bases between. Germline V CDR1 and CDR2: SQVTM, ANQGSEA. The CDR3 is CSVAGLREGYGYTF. In DNA, the CDR3 is TGCAGCGTTGCGGGACTCCGGGAGGGCTATGGCTACACCTTC.

This chain links TRBV11-3 with TRBJ2-3, with 13 bases matching TRBD2. The germline CDR1 and CDR2 sequences are SGHNT and YENEEA. After removal of 3 bases from V and 4 bases from J, the junction contained 1 base not matched to a gene. The CDR3 runs to 15 residues. The CDR3 DNA follows: TGTGCCAGCAGCTTTACTAGCGGGAGGGCAGATACGCAGTATTTT. Its protein product is CASSFTSGRADTQYF.

The chain joins TRBV5-1 to TRBJ2-7; 9 bases align to TRBD2. V shed 3 bases and J 1 base; nucleotides not matched to a gene: 8. The CDR3 has 16 amino acids. From germline, CDR1 is SGHRS and CDR2 YFSETQ. CDR3 bases: TGCGCCAGCAGCTGGGGACTAGCCGAGTCTTCCTACGAGCAGTACTTC. Residues: CASSWGLAESSYEQYF.

This clone has more than one count but fewer than ten. The DNA of the CDR3 is TGCGCCAGCAGGGACAGGGACACTGGAAACACCATATATTTT. Translating gives CASRDRDTGNTIYF. The chain couples TRBV10-2 to TRBJ1-3, with 8 positions matching TRBD1. CDR3 size: 14 residues. Looked up from germline, CDR1 is WSHSY and CDR2 is SAAADI. Trimming removed 6 bases from V and 2 bases from J; junction bases left unmatched: 3.

This clone was counted between two and nine times. In DNA, the CDR3 is TGTGCCAGCAGGCCTAGGACAGGGCACGCTTTCTTT. It yields the protein CASRPRTGHAFF. The chain has TRBV3-1 (or the pseudogene TRBV3-2) and TRBJ1-1; 8 bases are a match to TRBD1. V dropped 6 bases and J dropped 11; count of bases not matched to a gene: 8. The CDR3 length is 12 residues. Germline CDR1 LGHDT, CDR2 YNNKEL (reference sequence).

This clone was counted between two and nine times. The CDR3 region has the DNA TGCGCCAGCAGCGCCAGACAGGGAGAGAACACTGAAGCTTTCTTT. Amino acids: CASSARQGENTEAFF. V is TRBV5-1 and J is TRBJ1-1, with 7 bases fitting TRBD1. This CDR3 has 15 residues. Germline CDR1 is SGHRS and CDR2 is YFSETQ. The V gene end was trimmed by 4 bases and the J gene end by 1 base; junction bases not matched to a gene: 7.

The rearrangement joins TRBV10-2 to TRBJ2-7; 8 positions agree with TRBD1. The germline V gene encodes CDR1 WSHSY and CDR2 SAAADI. The CDR3 contains 14 residues. V lost 10 bases to trimming and J lost 2 bases; unmatched junction nucleotides: 10. The CDR3 nucleotides are TGCGCCATCGCGGACAGGGTAAAGGCCTACGAGCAGTACTTC. As protein: CAIADRVKAYEQYF.

This chain's CDR3 is CASSGSGLQPEAFF. The CDR3 nucleotides read TGCGCCAGCAGCGGATCGGGACTACAACCTGAAGCTTTCTTT. The chain carries TRBV5-1 and TRBJ1-1, with D possibly matching TRBD1 (5 bases). Trimming pared 4 bases from V and 6 bases from J, leaving 16 bases between. Looked up from germline, CDR1 is SGHRS and CDR2 is YFSETQ. The CDR3 has 14 residues.

J is TRBJ2-7 and V is TRBV19; 16 nucleotides line up with TRBD2. The germline V gene encodes CDR1 LNHDA and CDR2 SQIVND (reference sequence). The CDR3 is made up of 15 amino acids. V lost 5 bases to trimming and J lost 7 bases; unmatched junction nucleotides: 5. The CDR3 loop reads CASSAWGLAGGEQYF. The CDR3 region has the DNA TGTGCCAGTAGTGCATGGGGACTAGCGGGAGGGGAGCAGTACTTC.

V gene TRBV4-1 combines with J gene TRBJ2-7, with D possibly TRBD1 on 5 matching bases. Germline loops: CDR1 MGHRA, CDR2 YSYEKL. CDR3 length: 14 residues. V lost 0 bases, J lost 3 bases, and 9 bases lay in between. The CDR3 region is CASSQDRTYYEQYF. CDR3 DNA sequence: TGCGCCAGCAGCCAAGACAGGACATACTACGAGCAGTACTTC.

The rearrangement uses TRBV5-8 and TRBJ1-1; D unresolved. The V end lost 4 bases, the J end lost 3 bases, and 16 bases lay between the germline ends. The V gene's germline CDR1 is SGHTS and CDR2 YDEGEE. The CDR3 is 15 residues long. The CDR3 sequence is CASSPRDRGDTEAFF. The CDR3 nucleotides are TGTGCCAGCAGCCCCCGAGACCGCGGGGACACTGAAGCTTTCTTT.

The J gene is TRBJ2-7, the V gene TRBV27; TRBD1 is a possible D gene (8 bases). Trimming shortened V by 3 bases and J by 3 bases, and 12 bases separated the two germline ends. Germline V gene data show CDR1 as MNHEY and CDR2 as SMNVEV (reference sequence). There are 14 residues in the CDR3. The CDR3 is CASSFTGGDYEQYF. The CDR3 DNA reads as TGTGCCAGCAGTTTTACAGGGGGGGACTACGAGCAGTACTTC.